A selection of T cell receptor beta chains follows, all from one sample in a study of blood T cell repertoires in COVID-19. Data came from immunoSEQ multiplex PCR; TCRdb stores just in-frame clones and leaves some out. The sample includes tens of thousands of clones, about 87% seen only once; the top ten take 3% to 3.5%. Material: peripheral blood. The receptor source for this set is a human donor in a cohort sampled during active COVID-19. CDR3s include the opening cysteine and the closing phenylalanine or tryptophan. Each record gives: V gene, D gene, clone size, J gene, CDR3 DNA, CDR3 protein. The D gene is left open where the match is weak. Clone size is given for some rows only: seen once, a few or many times, or a class if the clone is expanded.

TRBV7-2	.	.	TRBJ2-1	TGTGCCAGCAGCCCCTGGGGGCTGCTAAGCGGTGTTGAGCAGTTCTTC	CASSPWGLLSGVEQFF
TRBV11-2	.	.	TRBJ2-7	TGTGCCAGCAGCCCCGGATTCATGAGGGAGCAGTACTTC	CASSPGFMREQYF
TRBV7-9	.	.	TRBJ2-5	TGTGCCAGCAGCTCCACGGGAGTCTCAGAGACCCAGTACTTC	CASSSTGVSETQYF
TRBV5-1	TRBD1	.	TRBJ2-1	TGCGCCAGCAGCTTAGGGACAGGAGAGAATGAGCAGTTCTTC	CASSLGTGENEQFF
TRBV19	.	.	TRBJ2-2	TGTGCCAGTAGTAAGCCTACTAGCACCGGGGAGCTGTTTTTT	CASSKPTSTGELFF
TRBV5-8	.	.	TRBJ2-7	TGTGCCAGCAGCTTGATCCGGGGGTACGAGCAGTACTTC	CASSLIRGYEQYF
TRBV7-9	.	.	TRBJ2-1	TGTGCCAGCAGCCCCCGGGACACCTACAATGAGCAGTTCTTC	CASSPRDTYNEQFF
TRBV5-5	TRBD2	.	TRBJ2-3	TGTGCCAGCAGCCCCCGACTAGCGGGAGTGGCAGATACGCAGTATTTT	CASSPRLAGVADTQYF
TRBV19	.	.	TRBJ1-2	TGTGCCAGTAGTATAGATCACCGGGGATACTATGGCTACACCTTC	CASSIDHRGYYGYTF
TRBV5-6	.	.	TRBJ1-4	TGTGCCAGCAGCCGGGGGATAAATCCCCTTACGAGGGGTGAAAAACTGTTTTTT	CASSRGINPLTRGEKLFF
TRBV5-6	TRBD2	.	TRBJ2-1	TGTGCCAGCAGCCCTGGACTAGCGGGAGGAGGAGAGCAGTTCTTC	CASSPGLAGGGEQFF
TRBV18	.	few	TRBJ1-2	TGTGCCAGCTCACCACGGGGGCCGAGCTATGGCTACACCTTC	CASSPRGPSYGYTF
TRBV12-3/TRBV12-4	.	.	TRBJ1-1	TGTGCCAGCAGTCGTCAGATGGACACTGAAGCTTTCTTT	CASSRQMDTEAFF
TRBV30	.	few	TRBJ1-1	TGTGCCTGGAGTGTACAGGTTGAAGCTTTCTTT	CAWSVQVEAFF
TRBV5-4	.	.	TRBJ2-7	TGTGCCAGCAGCTTGGACTCCCGGAGGACTAACGAGCAGTACTTC	CASSLDSRRTNEQYF
TRBV27	TRBD2	few	TRBJ2-7	TGTGCCAGCAAGGGACTAGACTCCTACGAGCAGTACTTC	CASKGLDSYEQYF
TRBV12-3/TRBV12-4	TRBD1	.	TRBJ2-5	TGTGCCAGCAGTCCGGGGACAGGGGAGACCCAGTACTTC	CASSPGTGETQYF
TRBV15	TRBD1	.	TRBJ2-7	TGTGCCACCAGCAGAGATGACGGACAGGGCTACGAGCAGTACTTC	CATSRDDGQGYEQYF
TRBV7-2	.	.	TRBJ2-7	TGTGCCAGCAGCTTAGGGCCAACCGAGCAGTACTTC	CASSLGPTEQYF
TRBV7-2	.	.	TRBJ2-7	TGTGGCTCGTCCAGGGGCTGGGGCTACGAGCAGTACTTC	CGSSRGWGYEQYF
TRBV2	.	.	TRBJ1-4	TGTGCCAGCAGTGGGACATCTAATGAAAAACTGTTTTTT	CASSGTSNEKLFF
TRBV19	.	.	TRBJ2-3	TGTGCCAGTAGGAACGGGATAGCAACAGATACGCAGTATTTT	CASRNGIATDTQYF
TRBV7-2	.	.	TRBJ2-2	TGTGCCAGCAGCTCACAGCCGGGAAACACCGGGGAGCTGTTTTTT	CASSSQPGNTGELFF
TRBV6-5	.	.	TRBJ2-7	TGTGCCAGCATTGGGCCGATACCCTCCTACGAGCAGTACTTC	CASIGPIPSYEQYF
TRBV6-5	.	.	TRBJ1-2	TGTGCCAGCACTACCCTGGGGCTAGGGTTGGGAGGCTACACCTTC	CASTTLGLGLGGYTF